Given below is one T cell receptor (beta chain) in context. What it binds is unknown. This specimen belongs to a study of cytomegalovirus exposure and HLA in healthy donors. Whole-study results and caveats: In a later analysis, CMV-associated beta chains were mostly HLA-associated, it appeared.

PCR used 60 Vbeta primers and 13 Jbeta primers. TCRdb's table, derived via immunoSEQ multiplex PCR, lists solely in-frame clones and lacks some. The sample carries roughly 130,000 clones, approximately 72% recorded once. The sample consisted of PBMCs. The TCR comes from a human donor in good health.

The CDR3 loop is CAWSVGDRVLTNEKLFF. For the CDR3, the DNA is TGTGCCTGGAGTGTAGGGGACAGGGTTCTCACTAATGAAAAACTGTTTTTT. The V and J genes are TRBV30 and TRBJ1-4, with TRBD1 matching over 9 bases. V shed 0 bases and J 2 bases; nucleotides not matched to a gene: 7. CDR1 is GTSNPN and CDR2 is SVGIG in the germline V gene (reference sequence). The CDR3 consists of 17 residues.